The 21 T cell receptor beta chains below all came from one sample that was sequenced in a study of blood T cells in healthy people across ages (dated by TCRdb to about 2015). Receptor amplification or capture employed 5' RACE. The sequencing machine was an Illumina HiSeq 2500. A second PCR of about 7 to 12 cycles was run with a J-beta primer mix and a sample-barcoded 5' primer. The public reads were run again by TCRdb, first through fastp at Q25 and then through MiXCR, and only productive beta chains were kept. Entries that share a CDR3 protein sequence are merged under the most common genes and DNA. Within this sample are over a million distinct CDR3 sequences, with around 59% of them counted one time only. Jointly, the top ten make up about 6.7% of the sample. Sequenced: blood. These receptors came from a man aged 18-30 years in good health.

The chain couples TRBV18 to TRBJ2-5; perhaps TRBD2 as D (5 bases). Germline V CDR1 and CDR2: KGHSH, LQKENI. The CDR3 runs 13 residues. V lost 5 bases, J lost 3 bases, and 10 bases lay in between. As DNA, the CDR3 is TGTGCCAGCTCAGGAGGACTGGAAGAGACCCAGTACTTC. As protein: CASSGGLEETQYF.

This clonotype appeared many times. V and J are TRBV11-2 and TRBJ2-7, with 8 positions matching TRBD2. Germline assignment: CDR1 SGHAT and CDR2 FQNNGV. CDR3 length: 15 amino acids. Losses at the gene ends were 0 bases for V and 3 bases for J; bases not matched to a gene: 4. The CDR3 region has the DNA TGTGCCAGCAGCTTAGATGGGAGCGGGAGCTACGAGCAGTACTTC. Translated: CASSLDGSGSYEQYF. The full variable domain, with the rest looked up from reference TRBV11-2 and TRBJ2-7, is EAGVAQSPRYKIIEKRQSVAFWCNPISGHATLYWYQQILGQGPKLLIQFQNNGVVDDSQLPKDRFSAERLKGVDSTLKIQPAKLEDSAVYLCASSLDGSGSYEQYFGPGTRLTVT.

The rearrangement joins TRBV29-1 to TRBJ2-3; D might be TRBD1 or TRBD2, each matching 5 bases. Germline lookup yields CDR1 SQVTM and CDR2 ANQGSEA. Trimming cost V 5 bases and J 0 bases, with 15 bases left between them. The CDR3 runs to 15 residues. CDR3 coding DNA: TGCAGCGTTACCAATACGGGGCCAAGCACAGATACGCAGTATTTT. It yields the protein CSVTNTGPSTDTQYF.

V gene TRBV2 combines with J gene TRBJ2-3; TRBD2 matches 14 bases. The CDR3 is made up of 19 amino acids. Germline lookup yields CDR1 SNHLY and CDR2 FYNNEI. The V gene end was trimmed by 5 bases and the J gene end by 8 bases; junction bases not matched to a gene: 18. The CDR3 sequence: CASSRGPPGLAGAGGTQYF. Written as DNA, the CDR3 is TGTGCCAGCAGTCGAGGGCCACCGGGACTAGCGGGAGCGGGGGGTACGCAGTATTTT.

The gene calls are TRBV20-1 and TRBJ2-1; D possibly corresponds to TRBD2 (7 bases). The CDR3 sequence is 16 residues long. The V end lost 0 bases, the J end lost 1 base, and 13 bases lay between the germline ends. Per germline, CDR1 DFQATT and CDR2 SNEGSKA (reference sequence). The CDR3 nucleotides read TGCAGTGCTAGAGATGGGGGGGGGCCTTCCTACAATGAGCAGTTCTTC. Translated: CSARDGGGPSYNEQFF.

With respect to this clonotype: At one end the junction does not follow the germline gene, possibly because of a read error. This chain joins TRBV6-4 and TRBJ2-1; D is undetermined. Germline loops: CDR1 MRHNA, CDR2 SNTAGT. This CDR3 is built from 15 residues. The CDR3 bases are TGTGCCGGCAGTCCCGACTCTGGCTCCTACAATGAGCAGTTCTTC. It is translated as CAGSPDSGSYNEQFF.

The chain is built from TRBV12-5 and TRBJ2-3; 8 bases fit TRBD2. This CDR3 has 15 amino acids. Looked up from germline, CDR1 is LGHNT and CDR2 is FRNRAP. V shed 1 base and J 3 bases; nucleotides not matched to a gene: 3. In DNA, the CDR3 is TGTGCTAGTGGTTTGGCGGGAGGGCCTACAGATACGCAGTATTTT. Its translation is CASGLAGGPTDTQYF.

This clonotype has more than one count but fewer than ten. The chain joins TRBV29-1 to TRBJ2-1; 9 bases agree with TRBD1. CDR3 size: 15 residues. CDR1 is SQVTM and CDR2 is ANQGSEA in the germline V gene. V dropped 6 bases and J dropped 8; count of bases not matched to a gene: 14. The CDR3 spells CSVGFSGTGKDEQFF. CDR3 nucleotides: TGCAGCGTCGGGTTTTCCGGGACAGGGAAGGATGAGCAGTTCTTC.

This chain links TRBV6-5 with TRBJ1-2; D perhaps matches TRBD1 (6 bases). V was trimmed by 2 bases and J by 1 base, leaving 14 bases between them. The CDR3 has 16 residues. Germline lookup yields CDR1 MNHEY and CDR2 SVGAGI. The CDR3, as DNA: TGTGCCAGCAGTTACGCCTCCGGACAGAATAACTATGGCTACACCTTC. It codes for CASSYASGQNNYGYTF.

In this sample, this clonotype turned up once. The rearrangement joins TRBV28 to TRBJ2-2; 7 bases map to TRBD2. The germline gives CDR1 MDHEN, CDR2 SYDVKM. The CDR3 totals 17 residues. With 6 bases clipped from V and 5 bases from J, the junction kept 15 bases outside the gene matches. The DNA of the CDR3 is TGTGCCAGCAGCCCCCGGGGGGAGGCAGTCAGGACCGGGGAGCTGTTTTTT. Amino acid sequence: CASSPRGEAVRTGELFF.

The gene calls are TRBV4-1 and TRBJ2-4; perhaps D is TRBD1 or TRBD2 (5 bases each). Germline values: CDR1 MGHRA, CDR2 YSYEKL. The CDR3 consists of 17 residues. V was clipped by 4 bases and J by 13 bases, with 29 bases between them. This CDR3 reads CASSLTPGRIRYNEQYF. CDR3 DNA: TGCGCCAGCAGCCTAACCCCGGGGCGGATAAGATACAATGAGCAGTACTTC.

This clonotype was counted a few times. The chain uses TRBV20-1 and TRBJ2-1, with a tentative D call TRBD2 (6 bases). CDR1 and CDR2 (germline): DFQATT, SNEGSKA (reference sequence). V lost 1 base and J lost 0, with 13 bases in between. The CDR3 consists of 16 residues. CDR3 amino acids: CSARALSGSSYNEQFF. CDR3 in DNA: TGCAGTGCTAGAGCTCTTAGCGGCAGCTCCTACAATGAGCAGTTCTTC.

The table lists this clonotype with a few counts. This sequence joins TRBV7-9 and TRBJ1-1, with D unresolved. CDR3 length: 13 residues. Germline V gives CDR1 SEHNR, CDR2 FQNEAQ (reference sequence). V lost 6 bases and J lost 1, with 9 bases in between. In DNA form, the CDR3 reads TGTGCCAGCAGTCGGCAAGCGAACACTGAAGCTTTCTTT. Protein product: CASSRQANTEAFF.

CDR3: CATTVTLAGELFF. The CDR3 DNA follows: TGTGCCACAACGGTCACACTGGCCGGGGAGCTGTTTTTT. This chain joins TRBV10-3 and TRBJ2-2; D is uncertain. V lost 10 bases to trimming and J lost 6 bases, with 15 bases between them. Germline loops: CDR1 ENHRY, CDR2 SYGVKD. The CDR3 length is 13 residues.

V usage is TRBV9 and J usage is TRBJ2-5, with no clear D. The germline V gene has CDR1 SGDLS and CDR2 YYNGEE. Deletions cut 4 bases from V and 1 base from J, with 5 bases between. The CDR3 spans 12 residues. The CDR3 DNA follows: TGTGCCAGCAGCTCCTCCCAAGAGACCCAGTACTTC. Translation: CASSSSQETQYF.

This chain connects TRBV20-1 to TRBJ2-3; 7 nucleotides align to TRBD2. Germline CDR1 reads DFQATT; CDR2 reads SNEGSKA (reference sequence). The trim removed 0 bases at V and 11 bases at J, leaving 11 bases unmatched. This CDR3 region has 14 residues. In DNA, the CDR3 is TGCAGTGCTAGAGATCGTTTGGGAGGGAACGAGCAGTATTTT. Protein sequence: CSARDRLGGNEQYF.

In its sample, this clonotype was seen a few times. The chain employs TRBV20-1 and TRBJ2-5; 11 nucleotides line up with TRBD2. Per germline, CDR1 DFQATT and CDR2 SNEGSKA (reference sequence). Trimming took 6 bases from V and 4 from J; bases not matched to a gene: 1. The CDR3 loop spans 12 amino acids. As DNA, the CDR3 is TGCAGTGCCGGGACTAGCGGAGAGACCCAGTACTTC. It is translated as CSAGTSGETQYF.

This chain connects TRBV6-6 to TRBJ1-2, with 11 bases lining up with TRBD1. This CDR3 contains 17 residues. V dropped 0 bases and J dropped 4; count of bases not matched to a gene: 7. Germline assignment: CDR1 MNHNY and CDR2 SVGAGI (reference sequence). The CDR3 is CASSYSGGQGAVYGYTF. In nucleotides, the CDR3 is TGTGCCAGCAGTTACTCGGGAGGACAGGGGGCGGTCTATGGCTACACCTTC.

This chain joins TRBV15 and TRBJ2-5, with 10 bases matching TRBD1. The CDR3 sequence is 14 residues long. Germline V lookup: CDR1 LNHNV, CDR2 YYDKDF (reference sequence). V dropped 3 bases and J dropped 4; count of bases not matched to a gene: 2. For the CDR3, the DNA is TGTGCCACCAGCAGTGACAGGGGGCTAGAGACCCAGTACTTC. Amino acid sequence: CATSSDRGLETQYF.

The chain is built from TRBV6-6 and TRBJ2-1; 12 nucleotides agree with TRBD1. The germline V gene encodes CDR1 MNHNY and CDR2 SVGAGI (reference sequence). The CDR3 contains 17 residues. The junction had 17 bases not matched to a gene; V was cut back by 8 bases and J by 9 bases. CDR3 sequence: CASRRGLGTGGFTEQFF. CDR3 bases: TGTGCCAGCCGCCGGGGTTTAGGGACAGGGGGCTTCACTGAGCAGTTCTTC.

This clonotype was picked up a small number of times. The CDR3 nucleotides read TGCAGTGCTAGAGATCAGATCCCCAATTCACCCCTCCACTTT. Its translation: CSARDQIPNSPLHF. The J gene is TRBJ1-6, the V gene TRBV20-1; D gene ambiguous. This CDR3 has 14 amino acids. Trimming removed 0 bases at V and 7 bases at J, with 10 bases between. CDR1 is DFQATT and CDR2 is SNEGSKA in the germline V gene (reference sequence).